Here is one T cell receptor beta chain with its context. Data came from immunoSEQ multiplex PCR; TCRdb stores just in-frame clones and leaves some out. The data contain approximately 73,000 clones, 70% to 85% of them seen just once; the ten biggest clones take up about 3.1%. Trimming stripped 3 bases from V and 0 bases from J, with 7 bases between. The V gene's germline CDR1 is SGHNT and CDR2 YYREEE (reference sequence). The CDR3 totals 14 residues. These data originate in a study of T cell responses to AZD1222 COVID-19 vaccine. The chain combines TRBV5-4 with TRBJ2-1; unclear D gene. The sample here was peripheral blood, taken on day 0 of AZD1222 vaccination. The receptor was isolated from an adult in good health. The CDR3 bases are TGTGCCAGCAGCTCTAGGAGCTCCTACAATGAGCAGTTCTTC. It codes for CASSSRSSYNEQFF. The whole variable domain, remainder taken from reference TRBV5-4 and TRBJ2-1, is ETGVTQSPTHLIKTRGQQVTLRCSSQSGHNTVSWYQQALGQGPQFIFQYYREEENGRGNFPPRFSGLQFPNYSSELNVNALELDDSALYLCASSSRSSYNEQFFGPGTRLTVL.